This is a list of T cell receptor beta chains from one sample in a study of T cells in Graves' hyperthyroidism and ophthalmopathy. TCRdb processed the multiplex PCR reads anew with MiXCR; each CDR3 protein has one entry. The table shows over 450,000 distinct CDR3 sequences, with over 15% occurring only once. Sequenced sample: blood. The receptors here all came from a woman aged 18-29 years with Graves' ophthalmopathy. CDR3s include the opening cysteine and the closing phenylalanine or tryptophan. Fields, in order: V gene, J gene, CDR3 length, CDR3 protein.

V gene: TRBV27
J gene: TRBJ2-1
CDR3 length: 14
CDR3 protein: CASSLPGGNNEQFF

V gene: TRBV5-1
J gene: TRBJ2-7
CDR3 length: 14
CDR3 protein: CASSPTSGFYEQYF

V gene: TRBV20-1
J gene: TRBJ2-5
CDR3 length: 14
CDR3 protein: CSARIAGDKETQYF

V gene: TRBV5-8
J gene: TRBJ2-1
CDR3 length: 14
CDR3 protein: CASSLGQGDHEQFF

V gene: TRBV12-3/TRBV12-4
J gene: TRBJ2-1
CDR3 length: 15
CDR3 protein: CASSLVSGDYNEQFF

V gene: TRBV7-9
J gene: TRBJ1-5
CDR3 length: 15
CDR3 protein: CASSAAGTGRQPQHF

V gene: TRBV12-3/TRBV12-4
J gene: TRBJ2-3
CDR3 length: 16
CDR3 protein: CASSPNRGSGAATQYF

V gene: TRBV4-3
J gene: TRBJ2-3
CDR3 length: 13
CDR3 protein: CASSQDQRGPQYF

V gene: TRBV6-1
J gene: TRBJ2-3
CDR3 length: 14
CDR3 protein: CASQRAGSTDTQYF

V gene: TRBV29-1
J gene: TRBJ2-1
CDR3 length: 14
CDR3 protein: CSVGTGTGYNEQFF

V gene: TRBV28
J gene: TRBJ1-3
CDR3 length: 13
CDR3 protein: CASRRTPGNTIYF

V gene: TRBV28
J gene: TRBJ1-2
CDR3 length: 16
CDR3 protein: CASSFNAGGSTYGYTF

V gene: TRBV7-2
J gene: TRBJ2-7
CDR3 length: 13
CDR3 protein: CASSLNGVGEQYF

V gene: TRBV6-1
J gene: TRBJ2-5
CDR3 length: 15
CDR3 protein: CASSATGWERETQYF

V gene: TRBV4-1
J gene: TRBJ1-5
CDR3 length: 14
CDR3 protein: CASSQEDRAQPQHF

V gene: TRBV7-9
J gene: TRBJ2-3
CDR3 length: 14
CDR3 protein: CATSASTSTDTQYF

V gene: TRBV11-1
J gene: TRBJ2-6
CDR3 length: 18
CDR3 protein: CASTPGVSGSSGANVLTF

V gene: TRBV2
J gene: TRBJ1-4
CDR3 length: 20
CDR3 protein: CASSDIVFLGSHHENEKLFF

V gene: TRBV12-3/TRBV12-4
J gene: TRBJ1-4
CDR3 length: 12
CDR3 protein: CASSLVGEKLFF

V gene: TRBV7-3
J gene: TRBJ2-2
CDR3 length: 15
CDR3 protein: CASSLRGPNTGELFF

V gene: TRBV6-1
J gene: TRBJ1-6
CDR3 length: 12
CDR3 protein: CASSLEWSPLHF

V gene: TRBV7-3
J gene: TRBJ1-6
CDR3 length: 14
CDR3 protein: CASTTGQPNSPLHF

V gene: TRBV7-2
J gene: TRBJ1-3
CDR3 length: 14
CDR3 protein: CASSLSQSGNTIYF

V gene: TRBV6-1
J gene: TRBJ1-2
CDR3 length: 14
CDR3 protein: CASSHEVTNYGYTF

V gene: TRBV13
J gene: TRBJ1-1
CDR3 length: 15
CDR3 protein: CASSLGVVPNTEAFF

V gene: TRBV7-9
J gene: TRBJ1-4
CDR3 length: 16
CDR3 protein: CASTRGMVSTNEKLFF

V gene: TRBV11-2
J gene: TRBJ2-2
CDR3 length: 15
CDR3 protein: CASRRLGGESGELFF

V gene: TRBV12-3/TRBV12-4
J gene: TRBJ1-1
CDR3 length: 15
CDR3 protein: CASSFWVEKNTEAFF